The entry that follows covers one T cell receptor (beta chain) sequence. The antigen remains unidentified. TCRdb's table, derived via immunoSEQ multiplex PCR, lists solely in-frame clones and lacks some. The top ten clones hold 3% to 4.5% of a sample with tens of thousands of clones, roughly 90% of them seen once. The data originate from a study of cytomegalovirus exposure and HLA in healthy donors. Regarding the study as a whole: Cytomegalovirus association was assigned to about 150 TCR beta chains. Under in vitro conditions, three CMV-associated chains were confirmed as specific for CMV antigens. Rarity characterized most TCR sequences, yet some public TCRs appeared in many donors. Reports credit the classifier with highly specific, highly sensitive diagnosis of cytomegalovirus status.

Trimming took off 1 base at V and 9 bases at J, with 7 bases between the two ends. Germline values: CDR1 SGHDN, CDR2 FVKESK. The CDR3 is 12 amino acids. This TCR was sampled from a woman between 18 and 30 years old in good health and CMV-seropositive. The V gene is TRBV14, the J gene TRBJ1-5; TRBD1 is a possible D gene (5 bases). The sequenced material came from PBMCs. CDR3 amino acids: CASSQVGPPQHF. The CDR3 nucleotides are TGTGCCAGCAGCCAAGTGGGGCCGCCCCAGCATTTT.